The 16 T cell receptor beta chains below come from one sample, sequenced in a study of blood T cell repertoires in COVID-19. Assay used: immunoSEQ multiplex PCR; TCRdb lists only in-frame clones, some missing. Among approximately 190,000 clones listed, about four fifths were seen once. Sequencing used PBMCs or T cells enriched from blood (not recorded which). These receptors came from a man aged 40-49 years who had recovered from COVID-19.

This clone was seen a few times. The J gene is TRBJ1-3, the V gene TRBV7-9, with D uncertain. V lost 5 bases to trimming and J lost 0 bases, with 17 bases between them. Germline CDR1 reads SEHNR; CDR2 reads FQNEAQ (reference sequence). The CDR3 contains 17 residues. The CDR3 is CASSLVQATFSGNTIYF. The CDR3 nucleotides read TGTGCCAGCAGCCTTGTGCAGGCGACATTCTCTGGAAACACCATATATTTT.

The chain links TRBV6-5 to TRBJ1-2; weak D call: TRBD1 (6 bases). This CDR3 region has 15 residues. V was shortened by 5 bases and J by 8 bases, with 21 bases between the two germline ends. Germline V gene sequence: CDR1 MNHEY, CDR2 SVGAGI. CDR3 sequence (DNA): TGTGCCAGCAGTCCCTCGGGACACCAGATTAAGGGCTACACCTTC. Translating it yields CASSPSGHQIKGYTF.

This clone was recorded only once. This sequence joins TRBV3-1 (or the pseudogene TRBV3-2) and TRBJ2-7; D possibly corresponds to TRBD1 (5 bases). The CDR3 has 12 amino acids. Germline CDR1 and CDR2: LGHDT and YNNKEL (reference sequence). The V and J ends lost 5 bases and 2 bases respectively, with 7 bases between them. DNA of the CDR3: TGTGCCAGCAGCACAGGCCCCTACGAGCAGTACTTC. Translated, it gives CASSTGPYEQYF.

The rearrangement uses TRBV7-2 and TRBJ2-2; 9 positions match TRBD2. The CDR3 is 16 residues long. Germline V gene sequence: CDR1 SGHTA, CDR2 FQGNSA. V shed 4 bases, J shed 3 bases, and the junction held 6 bases outside the gene matches. The CDR3 reads CASSSSAGGHTGELFF. The DNA of the CDR3 is TGTGCCAGCAGCTCATCAGCGGGGGGACACACCGGGGAGCTGTTTTTT.

V gene TRBV7-2 combines with J gene TRBJ2-7, with 14 positions matching TRBD2. There are 15 residues in the CDR3. Trimming took 4 bases from V and 3 from J; bases not matched to a gene: 2. Germline V gene lookup returns CDR1 SGHTA and CDR2 FQGNSA. The CDR3 protein is CASSYGLAGGYEQYF. The CDR3, as DNA: TGTGCCAGCAGCTACGGACTAGCGGGGGGCTACGAGCAGTACTTC.

The chain joins TRBV10-3 to TRBJ2-1, with a possible D match to TRBD2 (7 bases). CDR3 size: 15 residues. V was clipped by 5 bases and J by 4 bases, with 15 bases between them. Germline values: CDR1 ENHRY, CDR2 SYGVKD. The CDR3 DNA reads as TGTGCCATCAGTTTTAATGAGGGGGGGTACAATGAGCAGTTCTTC. Residues: CAISFNEGGYNEQFF.

The CDR3 DNA reads TGTGCCAGTAGTTCCGACAGGGGAAGTTCACCCCTCCACTTT. Translated: CASSSDRGSSPLHF. This chain links TRBV19 with TRBJ1-6; 8 nucleotides match TRBD1. The CDR3 is made up of 14 amino acids. The junction had 6 bases not matched to a gene; V was cut back by 5 bases and J by 9 bases. CDR1 and CDR2 (germline): LNHDA, SQIVND (reference sequence).

This clone was detected only once. The CDR3 coding sequence is TGTGCTAGTGGTTTGGTACCGCAGGGTAGCGGCTACACCTTC. It yields the protein CASGLVPQGSGYTF. The chain has TRBV12-5 and TRBJ1-2, with a weak D call TRBD1 (5 bases). The germline gives CDR1 LGHNT, CDR2 FRNRAP. This CDR3 contains 14 residues. Trimming pared 0 bases from V and 8 bases from J, leaving 13 bases between.

This chain connects TRBV5-1 to TRBJ1-2; 9 nucleotides agree with TRBD1. The ends lost 4 bases at V and 0 bases at J; junction bases unmatched: 4. Germline V gives CDR1 SGHRS, CDR2 YFSETQ. The CDR3 is made up of 15 amino acids. DNA of the CDR3: TGCGCCAGCAGCCAGGGACAGGGAACTAACTATGGCTACACCTTC. Protein sequence: CASSQGQGTNYGYTF.

The rearrangement uses TRBV18 and TRBJ1-1; no clear D gene. The germline CDR1 and CDR2 sequences are KGHSH and LQKENI. The CDR3 contains 13 residues. Deletions cut 3 bases from V and 1 base from J, with 6 bases between. This chain's CDR3 is CASSPYRNTEAFF. The CDR3 DNA reads as TGTGCCAGCTCACCGTACAGGAACACTGAAGCTTTCTTT. The full variable domain, with the rest looked up from reference TRBV18 and TRBJ1-1, is NAGVMQNPRHLVRRRGQEARLRCSPMKGHSHVYWYRQLPEEGLKFMVYLQKENIIDESGMPKERFSAEFPKEGPSILRIQQVVRGDSAAYFCASSPYRNTEAFFGQGTRLTVV.

V is TRBV6-5 and J is TRBJ2-6, with D perhaps matching TRBD1 (6 bases). CDR1 and CDR2 (germline): MNHEY, SVGAGI. V gave up 5 bases and J gave up 0 bases, with 8 bases separating them. The CDR3 consists of 15 residues. The DNA of the CDR3 is TGTGCCAGCAGTACAGGGCTCTCTGGGGCCAACGTCCTGACTTTC. Amino acid sequence: CASSTGLSGANVLTF.

CDR3 in DNA: TGTGCCAGTAGTATCGTCCAGGTTGGATCACCCCTCCACTTT. Its protein product is CASSIVQVGSPLHF. The V and J genes are TRBV19 and TRBJ1-6; no reliable D call. CDR3 length: 14 amino acids. Germline V gives CDR1 LNHDA, CDR2 SQIVND (reference sequence). V lost 3 bases to trimming and J lost 10 bases, with 13 bases between them.

This rearrangement joins TRBV5-5 to TRBJ2-3, with a possible D match to TRBD1 (7 bases). Germline V CDR1 and CDR2: SGHKS, YYEKEE (reference sequence). V was cut by 3 bases and J by 6 bases, with 14 bases left in between. The CDR3 sequence is 14 residues long. CDR3 loop: CASSSKTGRDTQYF. The CDR3 DNA is TGTGCCAGCAGCTCAAAGACAGGGAGGGATACGCAGTATTTT.

V is TRBV19 and J is TRBJ2-7, with 9 bases lining up with TRBD1. Germline V gene data show CDR1 as LNHDA and CDR2 as SQIVND (reference sequence). J gave up 2 bases and V 3 bases, and 2 bases lay outside the gene matches. This CDR3 has 14 amino acids. In DNA, the CDR3 is TGTGCCAGTAGTATCGGGACAGGGACCTACGAGCAGTACTTC. Protein product: CASSIGTGTYEQYF. The full variable domain, with the rest looked up from reference TRBV19 and TRBJ2-7, is DGGITQSPKYLFRKEGQNVTLSCEQNLNHDAMYWYRQDPGQGLRLIYYSQIVNDFQKGDIAEGYSVSREKKESFPLTVTSAQKNPTAFYLCASSIGTGTYEQYFGPGTRLTVT.

This clone has just a few counts. This rearrangement joins TRBV11-1 to TRBJ2-3; 8 bases map to TRBD1. Losses at the gene ends were 5 bases for V and 1 base for J; bases not matched to a gene: 8. Germline CDR1 is SGHAT and CDR2 is FQDESV (reference sequence). This CDR3 has 16 residues. The CDR3 region is CASSQQGALRTDTQYF. CDR3 coding DNA: TGTGCCAGCAGCCAGCAGGGGGCGCTTCGCACAGATACGCAGTATTTT.

This sequence joins TRBV30 and TRBJ1-2; TRBD1 might be the D (6 bases). CDR1 and CDR2 from the germline V gene are GTSNPN and SVGIG (reference sequence). The CDR3 runs to 14 residues. Trimming removed 6 bases at V and 8 bases at J, with 22 bases between. The CDR3 sequence is CACTPLTGGQGYTF. DNA of the CDR3: TGTGCCTGTACACCCCTGACGGGGGGCCAAGGCTACACCTTC. The full variable domain, rest sourced from reference TRBV30 and TRBJ1-2, is SQTIHQWPATLVQPVGSPLSLECTVEGTSNPNLYWYRQAAGRGLQLLFYSVGIGQISSEVPQNLSASRPQDRQFILSSKKLLLSDSGFYLCACTPLTGGQGYTFGSGTRLTVV.